These 17 T cell receptor beta chains were sequenced from one sample in a study of T cell responses to AZD1222 COVID-19 vaccine. The repertoire was sequenced with immunoSEQ multiplex PCR; TCRdb's copy has only in-frame clones and lacks some. The top ten clones hold 1.5% to 2% of a sample with around 220,000 clones, around 94% of them seen once. Sequenced here: peripheral blood, sampled 28 days after the second dose of the MenACWY control vaccine. All receptors come from an adult who received the MenACWY meningococcal vaccine as a control.

The chain carries TRBV25-1 and TRBJ2-5; the D gene is possibly TRBD1 (6 bases). Trimming took 2 bases from V and 2 from J, leaving 12 bases between them. The CDR3 extends over 15 amino acids. In germline, CDR1 is MGHDK, CDR2 SYGVNS. For the CDR3, the DNA is TGTGCCAGCAGTGAAGACCACAGGGCACAAGAGACCCAGTACTTC. Protein: CASSEDHRAQETQYF.

The gene calls are TRBV4-1 and TRBJ2-7, with 9 bases aligning to TRBD1. The V and J ends lost 0 bases and 2 bases, in that order; junction bases with no gene match: 5. This CDR3 has 16 residues. Germline CDR1 reads MGHRA; CDR2 reads YSYEKL. DNA of the CDR3: TGCGCCAGCAGCCAAGATGAACGGACAGGGGCCTACGAGCAGTACTTC. It specifies CASSQDERTGAYEQYF.

This clone was seen just once. The rearrangement links TRBV19 to TRBJ2-7; D unclear. Germline-derived CDR1 and CDR2 are LNHDA and SQIVND (reference sequence). CDR3 length: 13 amino acids. The V end lost 3 bases, the J end lost 6 bases, and 12 bases lay between the germline ends. CDR3 protein: CASSILPESEQYF. The CDR3 DNA reads as TGTGCCAGTAGTATTCTTCCCGAATCCGAGCAGTACTTC.

The chain couples TRBV9 to TRBJ2-1; 11 bases align to TRBD2. Unmatched junction bases numbered 4, after V lost 6 bases and J lost 5 bases. Germline values: CDR1 SGDLS, CDR2 YYNGEE. The CDR3 is 14 residues long. The CDR3 loop is CASTGTSGHNEQFF. The CDR3 nucleotides read TGTGCCAGCACCGGGACTAGCGGTCACAATGAGCAGTTCTTC.

The rearrangement links TRBV28 to TRBJ1-5; TRBD1 might be the D (5 bases). The germline V and J ends were trimmed by 1 base and 5 bases, with 9 bases remaining between them. The CDR3 runs 14 residues. Germline V gene lookup returns CDR1 MDHEN and CDR2 SYDVKM. For the CDR3, the DNA is TGTGCCAGCAGTTTATTGGGGGGGGATCAGCCCCAGCATTTT. Amino acid sequence: CASSLLGGDQPQHF.

The chain uses TRBV7-6 and TRBJ2-7; TRBD2 agrees at 8 bases. The CDR3 loop spans 16 amino acids. The germline gives CDR1 SGHVS, CDR2 FNYEAQ. The V and J ends lost 6 bases and 2 bases, in that order; junction bases with no gene match: 12. CDR3 region: CASSFGLAGVAYEQYF. DNA for the CDR3: TGTGCCAGCAGTTTCGGACTAGCTGGGGTAGCCTACGAGCAGTACTTC.

The V gene is TRBV7-8, the J gene TRBJ2-1, with D possibly TRBD1 on 5 matching bases. Deletions cut 1 base from V and 4 bases from J, with 11 bases between. Germline lookup yields CDR1 SGHVS and CDR2 FQNEAQ. This CDR3 is built from 15 residues. CDR3 region: CASSLVAGWYNEQFF. In nucleotides, the CDR3 is TGTGCCAGCAGCTTAGTGGCAGGGTGGTACAATGAGCAGTTCTTC.

The chain uses TRBV4-1 and TRBJ2-1; 8 nucleotides agree with TRBD1. The CDR3 is 15 residues long. The trim removed 4 bases at V and 5 bases at J, leaving 7 bases unmatched. From germline, CDR1 is MGHRA and CDR2 YSYEKL. CDR3 sequence: CASSLGQGRNNEQFF. The CDR3 DNA is TGCGCCAGCAGCCTCGGACAGGGCCGAAACAATGAGCAGTTCTTC.

V gene TRBV3-1 (or the pseudogene TRBV3-2) combines with J gene TRBJ2-5, with D unresolved. Germline V CDR1 and CDR2: LGHDT, YNNKEL (reference sequence). The CDR3 covers 15 residues. V shed 1 base and J shed 5 bases, with 14 bases lying between them. CDR3 loop: CASSQGLEQKETQYF. DNA for the CDR3: TGTGCCAGCAGCCAAGGACTCGAACAGAAGGAGACCCAGTACTTC.

The rearrangement uses TRBV20-1 and TRBJ1-1; D gene ambiguous. Germline assignment: CDR1 DFQATT and CDR2 SNEGSKA (reference sequence). Between the trimmed V and J ends, which lost 7 bases and 1 base, there was a span of 7 bases. The CDR3 contains 11 residues. The CDR3 nucleotides read TGCAGTGTCCCAGGGAACACTGAAGCTTTCTTT. The encoded protein is CSVPGNTEAFF.

This clone has just a few counts. V is TRBV5-8 and J is TRBJ2-7; TRBD1 aligns across 9 bases. V trimming: 4 bases; J trimming: 2 bases; junction bases outside the gene matches: 7. This CDR3 comprises 15 residues. CDR1 and CDR2 from the germline V gene are SGHTS and YDEGEE. The CDR3 bases are TGTGCCAGCAGCCGGGGACAGGGCCCCGCCTACGAGCAGTACTTC. It yields the protein CASSRGQGPAYEQYF.

The V call is TRBV6-2 or TRBV6-3, the J call TRBJ1-5; maybe TRBD1 (5 bases). Germline V gives CDR1 MNHEY, CDR2 SVGEGT. This CDR3 is built from 15 residues. Trimming took off 0 bases at V and 6 bases at J, with 12 bases between the two ends. CDR3 residues: CASSYSLSRGQPQHF. The CDR3 DNA reads TGTGCCAGCAGTTACTCATTGTCGAGGGGTCAGCCCCAGCATTTT.

The chain uses TRBV19 and TRBJ2-7, with a possible D match to TRBD1 (5 bases). Germline loops: CDR1 LNHDA, CDR2 SQIVND (reference sequence). The CDR3 totals 13 residues. Between the trimmed V and J ends, which lost 3 bases and 4 bases, there was a span of 10 bases. The CDR3 nucleotides read TGTGCCAGTAGTATCCCAGGGCCGTACGAGCAGTACTTC. This gives the protein CASSIPGPYEQYF.

The chain uses TRBV27 and TRBJ2-1; D remains ambiguous. CDR1 and CDR2 (germline): MNHEY, SMNVEV (reference sequence). The ends were cut back, 1 base at V and 8 bases at J, with 9 bases in the middle. The CDR3 runs 13 residues. In nucleotides, the CDR3 is TGTGCCAGCAGTTTATTGGGGATGGATGAGCAGTTCTTC. It translates to CASSLLGMDEQFF.

The chain combines TRBV6-5 with TRBJ2-7; the D is unclear. This CDR3 comprises 12 residues. Germline CDR1 and CDR2: MNHEY and SVGAGI. V gave up 6 bases and J gave up 5 bases, with 11 bases separating them. DNA for the CDR3: TGTGCCAGCAGGGGGTTTGTACACGAGCAGTACTTC. It yields the protein CASRGFVHEQYF.

The chain recombines TRBV11-2 with TRBJ2-1, with D perhaps matching TRBD1 (5 bases). Trimming left V 7 bases short and J 4 bases short, with 14 bases between. The CDR3 length is 14 residues. Looked up from germline, CDR1 is SGHAT and CDR2 is FQNNGV. This chain's CDR3 is CASTLDRAYNEQFF. As DNA, the CDR3 is TGTGCCAGCACTCTAGACAGAGCTTACAATGAGCAGTTCTTC. Full variable domain (remainder filled in from reference TRBV11-2 and TRBJ2-1): EAGVAQSPRYKIIEKRQSVAFWCNPISGHATLYWYQQILGQGPKLLIQFQNNGVVDDSQLPKDRFSAERLKGVDSTLKIQPAKLEDSAVYLCASTLDRAYNEQFFGPGTRLTVL.

This chain links TRBV6-1 with TRBJ1-3, with 9 nucleotides matching TRBD1. V shed 1 base and J 4 bases; nucleotides not matched to a gene: 2. The CDR3 is 15 residues long. The germline V gene has CDR1 MNHNS and CDR2 SASEGT. CDR3 sequence reads: CASSEDRGPGNTIYF. The CDR3 coding sequence is TGTGCCAGCAGTGAAGACAGGGGGCCCGGAAACACCATATATTTT.